This T cell receptor (beta chain) is from a study of blood T cell repertoires in COVID-19. The protocol was immunoSEQ multiplex PCR, while the TCRdb copy is restricted to in-frame clones and leaves out a portion. This table holds 200,000 to 300,000 clones, about 91% found once. Germline loops: CDR1 SGDLS, CDR2 YYNGEE. Between the trimmed V and J ends, which lost 2 bases and 8 bases, there was a span of 16 bases. The CDR3 spans 14 residues. This clone has just a few counts. This sequence was found in a woman aged 25-40 years with acute COVID-19. The chain recombines TRBV9 with TRBJ1-2; a weak D match, TRBD1 (5 bases). Sequences were obtained from PBMCs or T cells enriched from blood (not recorded which). The CDR3 coding sequence is TGTGCCAGCAGCGTTCAGGGTGGGGCCTCGGGCTACACCTTC. Translating it yields CASSVQGGASGYTF.